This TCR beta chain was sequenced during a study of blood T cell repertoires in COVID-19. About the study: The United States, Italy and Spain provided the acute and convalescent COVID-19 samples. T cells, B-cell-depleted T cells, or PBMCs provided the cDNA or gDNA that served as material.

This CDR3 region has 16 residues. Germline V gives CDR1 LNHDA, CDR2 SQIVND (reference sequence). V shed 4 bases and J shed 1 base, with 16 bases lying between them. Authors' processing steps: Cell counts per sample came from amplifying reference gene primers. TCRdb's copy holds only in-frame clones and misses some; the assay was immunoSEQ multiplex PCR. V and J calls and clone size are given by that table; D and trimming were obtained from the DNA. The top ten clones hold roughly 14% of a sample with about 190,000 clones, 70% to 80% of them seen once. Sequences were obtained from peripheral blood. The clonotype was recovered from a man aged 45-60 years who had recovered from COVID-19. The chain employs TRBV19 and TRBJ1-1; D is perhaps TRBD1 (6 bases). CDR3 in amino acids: CASSTLRGRGNTEAFF. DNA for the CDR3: TGTGCCAGTAGTACCCTAAGGGGCAGGGGGAACACTGAAGCTTTCTTT.